This passage covers 7 T cell receptor beta chains from one sample sequenced in a study of blood T cell repertoires in COVID-19 (dated by TCRdb to 2018 to 2020). The library relied on the immunoSEQ multiplex PCR assay. TCRdb limited this immuneACCESS table to in-frame rearrangements with V and J called. A share of clones is missing; checked studies link under half to unresolved V genes, and the rest is unexplained. The table for this sample lists nearly 55,000 clones; just over 85% of them were counted only once. The ten largest clones take up over 9.5% of the sample. Sequenced material: peripheral blood. These receptors originate from a man aged 65 to 79 with active COVID-19.

This clone came up once. This chain connects TRBV25-1 to TRBJ2-2; D gene ambiguous. Per germline, CDR1 MGHDK and CDR2 SYGVNS. The CDR3 totals 11 residues. Trimming shortened V by 8 bases and J by 3 bases, and 4 bases separated the two germline ends. CDR3 nucleotide sequence: TGTGCCAGCCAATACACCGGGGAGCTGTTTTTT. This encodes CASQYTGELFF. Full variable domain (missing parts from reference TRBV25-1 and TRBJ2-2): EADIYQTPRYLVIGTGKKITLECSQTMGHDKMYWYQQDPGMELHLIHYSYGVNSTEKGDLSSESTVSRIRTEHFPLTLESARPSHTSQYLCASQYTGELFFGEGSRLTVL.

The chain employs TRBV7-6 and TRBJ2-7; D possibly corresponds to TRBD1 (5 bases). V was clipped by 5 bases and J by 2 bases, with 16 bases between them. CDR3 length: 15 amino acids. Germline values: CDR1 SGHVS, CDR2 FNYEAQ. The CDR3 region has the DNA TGTGCCAGCAGCAGTCCTACGCAGGGAACCTACGAGCAGTACTTC. This sequence encodes CASSSPTQGTYEQYF. Complete variable domain (other parts from reference TRBV7-6 and TRBJ2-7): GAGVSQSPRYKVTKRGQDVALRCDPISGHVSLYWYRQALGQGPEFLTYFNYEAQQDKSGLPNDRFSAERPEGSISTLTIQRTEQRDSAMYRCASSSPTQGTYEQYFGPGTRLTVT.

This chain joins TRBV27 and TRBJ2-2, with 16 bases fitting TRBD2. The V segment lost 6 bases and the J segment 5 bases; nucleotides outside the gene matches: 6. This CDR3 has 17 residues. The germline V gene has CDR1 MNHEY and CDR2 SMNVEV (reference sequence). DNA of the CDR3: TGTGCCAGCAGACAGGGACTAGCGGGGGGGCGTACCGGGGAGCTGTTTTTT. Its protein product is CASRQGLAGGRTGELFF.

This clone has only one observation. The J gene is TRBJ2-2, the V gene TRBV4-3; D gene uncertain. The CDR3 is 17 residues long. Germline V gene data show CDR1 as LGHNA and CDR2 as YSLEER. V was cut by 1 base and J by 0 bases, with 12 bases left in between. In DNA, the CDR3 is TGCGCCAGCAGCCAAGGGCCCCAGGCGCCGAACACCGGGGAGCTGTTTTTT. Residues: CASSQGPQAPNTGELFF.

The V gene is TRBV19, the J gene TRBJ1-3; D ambiguous. Germline V CDR1 and CDR2: LNHDA, SQIVND (reference sequence). The CDR3 covers 15 residues. V was cut by 8 bases and J by 0 bases, with 14 bases left in between. CDR3 sequence (DNA): TGTGCCAGTGGCTCGGCGGGCCGCTCTGGAAACACCATATATTTT. Protein: CASGSAGRSGNTIYF.

The chain links TRBV4-1 to TRBJ1-5; D remains ambiguous. The germline gives CDR1 MGHRA, CDR2 YSYEKL. The CDR3 spans 14 residues. With 3 bases removed from V and 3 bases from J, the gap between germline ends came to 9 bases. CDR3 protein: CASSQGSDNQPQHF. Here the CDR3 DNA reads TGCGCCAGCAGCCAGGGGAGCGACAATCAGCCCCAGCATTTT.

The chain is built from TRBV9 and TRBJ2-3; 9 bases agree with TRBD1. The CDR3 spans 17 residues. V shed 4 bases and J 0 bases; nucleotides not matched to a gene: 9. Germline loops: CDR1 SGDLS, CDR2 YYNGEE. CDR3 DNA: TGTGCCAGCAGCCACGAAAGGGGACAGGGAAGCACAGATACGCAGTATTTT. Amino acid sequence: CASSHERGQGSTDTQYF.